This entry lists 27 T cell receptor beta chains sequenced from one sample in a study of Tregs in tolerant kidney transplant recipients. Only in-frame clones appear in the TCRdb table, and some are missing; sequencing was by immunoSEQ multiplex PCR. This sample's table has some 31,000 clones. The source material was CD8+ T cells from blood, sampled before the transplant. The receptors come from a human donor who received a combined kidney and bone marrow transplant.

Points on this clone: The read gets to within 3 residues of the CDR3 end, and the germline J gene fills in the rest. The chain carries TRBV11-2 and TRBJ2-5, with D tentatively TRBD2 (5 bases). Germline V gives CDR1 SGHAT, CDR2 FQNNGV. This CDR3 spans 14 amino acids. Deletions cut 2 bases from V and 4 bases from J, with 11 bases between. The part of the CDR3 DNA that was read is TGTGCCAGCAGCTTACGTCAGGCGGGAGAGACC. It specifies CASSLRQAGET. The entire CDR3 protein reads CASSLRQAGETQYF.

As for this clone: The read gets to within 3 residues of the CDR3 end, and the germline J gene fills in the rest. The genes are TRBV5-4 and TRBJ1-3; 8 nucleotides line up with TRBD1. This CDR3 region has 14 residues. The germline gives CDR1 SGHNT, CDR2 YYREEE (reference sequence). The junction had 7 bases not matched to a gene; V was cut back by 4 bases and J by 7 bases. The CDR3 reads CASSPGQAPNTIYF. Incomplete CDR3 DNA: TGTGCCAGCAGCCCGGGACAGGCCCCCAACACC.

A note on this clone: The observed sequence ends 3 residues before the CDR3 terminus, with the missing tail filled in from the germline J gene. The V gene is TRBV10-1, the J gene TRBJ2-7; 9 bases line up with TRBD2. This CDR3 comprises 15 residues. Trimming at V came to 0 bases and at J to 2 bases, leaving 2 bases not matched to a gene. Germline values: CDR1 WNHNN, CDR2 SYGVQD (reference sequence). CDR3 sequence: CASSESAGGPYEQYF. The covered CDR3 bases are TGCGCCAGCAGTGAGTCGGCGGGGGGGCCCTACGAG.

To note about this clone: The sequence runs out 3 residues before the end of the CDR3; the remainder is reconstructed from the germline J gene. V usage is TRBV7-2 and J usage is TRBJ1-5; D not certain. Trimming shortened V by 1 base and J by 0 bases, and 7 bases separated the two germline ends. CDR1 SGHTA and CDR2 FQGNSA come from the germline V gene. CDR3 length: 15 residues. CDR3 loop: CASSLGLFSNQPQHF. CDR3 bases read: TGTGCCAGCAGCTTAGGGCTGTTTAGCAATCAGCCC.

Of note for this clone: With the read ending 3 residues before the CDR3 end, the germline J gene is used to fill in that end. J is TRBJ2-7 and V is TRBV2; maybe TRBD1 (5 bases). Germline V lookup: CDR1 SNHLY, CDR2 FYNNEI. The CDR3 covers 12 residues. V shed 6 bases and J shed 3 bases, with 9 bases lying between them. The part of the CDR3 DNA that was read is TGTGCCAGCAGCAGGGTAGTCTACGAG. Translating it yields CASSRVVYE. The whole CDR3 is CASSRVVYEQYF.

The covered CDR3 bases are TGTGCCAGCAGCCAAAATCAGGGCGCAGGTTACTCCTACGAG. Translated, it gives CASSQNQGAGYSYE. The whole CDR3 protein is CASSQNQGAGYSYEQYF. J is TRBJ2-7 and V is TRBV4-2, with D perhaps TRBD1 (5 bases). With the read ending 3 residues before the CDR3 end, the germline J gene is used to fill in that end. V dropped 2 bases and J dropped 0 bases, with 17 bases sitting between them. Germline-derived CDR1 and CDR2 are LGHNA and YNFKEQ. The CDR3 is 17 residues long.

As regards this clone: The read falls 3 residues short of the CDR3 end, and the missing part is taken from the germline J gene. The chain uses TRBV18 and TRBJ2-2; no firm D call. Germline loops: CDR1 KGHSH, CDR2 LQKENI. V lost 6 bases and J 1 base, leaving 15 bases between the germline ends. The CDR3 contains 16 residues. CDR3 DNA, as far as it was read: TGTGCCAGCTCCCCCCTCGGATCGGGGAACACCGGGGAG. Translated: CASSPLGSGNTGE. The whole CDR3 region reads CASSPLGSGNTGELFF. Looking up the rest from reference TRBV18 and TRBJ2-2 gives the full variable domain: NAGVMQNPRHLVRRRGQEARLRCSPMKGHSHVYWYRQLPEEGLKFMVYLQKENIIDESGMPKERFSAEFPKEGPSILRIQQVVRGDSAAYFCASSPLGSGNTGELFFGEGSRLTVL.

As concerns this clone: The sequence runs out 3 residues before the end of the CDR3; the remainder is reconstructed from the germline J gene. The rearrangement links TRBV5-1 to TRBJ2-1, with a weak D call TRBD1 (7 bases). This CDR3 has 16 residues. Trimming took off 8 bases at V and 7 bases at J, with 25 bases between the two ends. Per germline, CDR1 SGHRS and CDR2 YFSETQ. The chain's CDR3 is CASSLPAGQAGNEQFF. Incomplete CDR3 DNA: TGCGCCAGTAGCCTACCCGCCGGACAGGCGGGGAATGAG.

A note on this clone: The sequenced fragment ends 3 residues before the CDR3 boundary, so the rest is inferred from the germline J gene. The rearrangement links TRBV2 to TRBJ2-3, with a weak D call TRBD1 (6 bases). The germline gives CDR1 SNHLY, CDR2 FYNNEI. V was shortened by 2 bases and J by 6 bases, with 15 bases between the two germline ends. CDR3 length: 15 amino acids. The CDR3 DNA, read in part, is TGTGCCAGCAGTGAAACAGCAGGGGCGGCGGATACG. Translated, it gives CASSETAGAADT. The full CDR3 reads CASSETAGAADTQYF.

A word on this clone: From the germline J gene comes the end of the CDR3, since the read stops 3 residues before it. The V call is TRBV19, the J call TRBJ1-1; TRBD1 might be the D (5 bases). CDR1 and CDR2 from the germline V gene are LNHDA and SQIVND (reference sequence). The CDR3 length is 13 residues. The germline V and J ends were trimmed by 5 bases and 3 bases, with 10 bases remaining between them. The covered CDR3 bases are TGTGCCAGTAGTGTGGGGGGGTACACTGAA. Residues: CASSVGGYTE. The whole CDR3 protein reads CASSVGGYTEAFF.

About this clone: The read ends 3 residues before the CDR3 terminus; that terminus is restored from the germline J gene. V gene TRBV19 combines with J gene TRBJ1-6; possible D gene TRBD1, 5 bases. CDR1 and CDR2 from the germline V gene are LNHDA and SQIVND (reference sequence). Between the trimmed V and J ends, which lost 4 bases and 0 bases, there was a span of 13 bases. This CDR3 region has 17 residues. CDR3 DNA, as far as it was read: TGTGCCAGTAGTACGCTGGACATGAGCTCCTATAATTCACCC. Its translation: CASSTLDMSSYNSP. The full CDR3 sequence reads CASSTLDMSSYNSPLHF.

CDR3 DNA (partial): TGTGCCAGCAGTTACTCTTGGGGACAGATCCAAGAGACC. It specifies CASSYSWGQIQET. The CDR3 reads in full as CASSYSWGQIQETQYF. V and J are TRBV6-2 or TRBV6-3 and TRBJ2-5, with 7 bases aligning to TRBD1. The read ends 3 residues shy of where the CDR3 ends; the end is completed using the germline J gene. The ends lost 0 bases at V and 1 base at J; junction bases unmatched: 5. The CDR3 is made up of 16 amino acids. Looked up from germline, CDR1 is MNHEY and CDR2 is SVGEGT.

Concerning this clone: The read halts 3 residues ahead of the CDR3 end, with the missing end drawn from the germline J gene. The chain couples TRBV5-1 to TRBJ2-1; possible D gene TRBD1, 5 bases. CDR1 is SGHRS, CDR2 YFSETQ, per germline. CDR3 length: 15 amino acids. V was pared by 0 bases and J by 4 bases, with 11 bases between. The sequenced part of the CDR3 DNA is TGCGCCAGCAGCTTGGCGCAGGGTCTATACAATGAG. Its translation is CASSLAQGLYNE. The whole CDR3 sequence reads CASSLAQGLYNEQFF.

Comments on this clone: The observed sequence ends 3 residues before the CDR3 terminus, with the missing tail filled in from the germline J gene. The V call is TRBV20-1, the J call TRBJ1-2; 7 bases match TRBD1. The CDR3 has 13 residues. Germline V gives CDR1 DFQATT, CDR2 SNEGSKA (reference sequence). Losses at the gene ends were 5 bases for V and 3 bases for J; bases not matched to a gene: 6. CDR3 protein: CSARDRDDYGYTF. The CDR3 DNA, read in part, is TGCAGTGCTCGCGACAGGGACGACTATGGC.

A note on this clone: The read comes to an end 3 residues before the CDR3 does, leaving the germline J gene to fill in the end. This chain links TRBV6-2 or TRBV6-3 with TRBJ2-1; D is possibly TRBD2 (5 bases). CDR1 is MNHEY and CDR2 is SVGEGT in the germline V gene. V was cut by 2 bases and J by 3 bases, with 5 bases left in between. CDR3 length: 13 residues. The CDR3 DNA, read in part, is TGTGCCAGCAGTTACGGACTCTACAATGAG. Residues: CASSYGLYNE. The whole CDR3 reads CASSYGLYNEQFF.

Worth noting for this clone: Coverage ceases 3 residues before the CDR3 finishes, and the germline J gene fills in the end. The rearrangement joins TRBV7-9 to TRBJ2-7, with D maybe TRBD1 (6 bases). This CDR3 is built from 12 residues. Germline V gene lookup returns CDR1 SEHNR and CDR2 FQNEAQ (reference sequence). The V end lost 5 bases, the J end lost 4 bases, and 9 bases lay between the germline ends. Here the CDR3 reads CASSIQGYEQYF. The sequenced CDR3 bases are TGTGCCAGCAGCATACAGGGTTACGAG.

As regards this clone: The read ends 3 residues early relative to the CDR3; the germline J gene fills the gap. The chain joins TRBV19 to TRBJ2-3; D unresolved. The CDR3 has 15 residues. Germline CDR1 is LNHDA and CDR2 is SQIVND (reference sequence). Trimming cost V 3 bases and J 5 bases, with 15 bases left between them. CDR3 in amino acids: CASSILLARRDTQYF. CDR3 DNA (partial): TGTGCCAGTAGTATCTTGCTGGCTAGAAGAGATACG.

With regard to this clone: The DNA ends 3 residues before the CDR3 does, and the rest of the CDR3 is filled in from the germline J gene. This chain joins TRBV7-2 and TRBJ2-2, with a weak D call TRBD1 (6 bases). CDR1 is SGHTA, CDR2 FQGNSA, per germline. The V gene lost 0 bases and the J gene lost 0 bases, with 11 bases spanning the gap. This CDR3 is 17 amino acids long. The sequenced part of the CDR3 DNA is TGTGCCAGCAGCTTAGCGCCAGGGGTGGCGAACACCGGGGAG. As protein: CASSLAPGVANTGE. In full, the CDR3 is CASSLAPGVANTGELFF.

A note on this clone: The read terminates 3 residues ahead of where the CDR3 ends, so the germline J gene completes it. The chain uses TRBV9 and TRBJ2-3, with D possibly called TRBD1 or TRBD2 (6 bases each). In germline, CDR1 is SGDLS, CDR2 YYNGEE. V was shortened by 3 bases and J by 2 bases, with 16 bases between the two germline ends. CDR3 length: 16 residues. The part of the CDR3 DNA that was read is TGTGCCAGCAGCGCTGAGGGAGGACAGTCCACAGATACG. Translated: CASSAEGGQSTDT. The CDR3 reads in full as CASSAEGGQSTDTQYF.

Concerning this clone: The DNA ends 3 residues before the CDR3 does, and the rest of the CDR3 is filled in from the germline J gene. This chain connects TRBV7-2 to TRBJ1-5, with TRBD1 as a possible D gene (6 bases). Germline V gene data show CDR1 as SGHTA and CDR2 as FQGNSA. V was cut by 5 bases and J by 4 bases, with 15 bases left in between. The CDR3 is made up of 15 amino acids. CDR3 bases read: TGTGCCAGCAGCGTTACAGGGTATGAAAATCAGCCC. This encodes CASSVTGYENQP. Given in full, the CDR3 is CASSVTGYENQPQHF.

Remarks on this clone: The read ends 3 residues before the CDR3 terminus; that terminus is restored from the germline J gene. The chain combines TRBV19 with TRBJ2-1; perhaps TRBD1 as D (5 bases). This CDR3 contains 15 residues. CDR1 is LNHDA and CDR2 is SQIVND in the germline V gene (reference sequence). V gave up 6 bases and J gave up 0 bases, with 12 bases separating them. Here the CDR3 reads CASSLDSSSYNEQFF. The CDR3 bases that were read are TGTGCCAGTAGCCTCGACAGCAGCTCCTACAATGAG.

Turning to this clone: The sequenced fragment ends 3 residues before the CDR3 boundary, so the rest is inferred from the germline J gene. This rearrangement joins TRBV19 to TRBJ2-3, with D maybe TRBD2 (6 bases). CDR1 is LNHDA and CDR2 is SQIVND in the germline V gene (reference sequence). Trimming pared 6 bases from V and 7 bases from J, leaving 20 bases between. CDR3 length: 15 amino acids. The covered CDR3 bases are TGTGCCAGTAGATACCGGGACTCCCGTACGTATACG. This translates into CASRYRDSRTYT. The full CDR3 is CASRYRDSRTYTQYF.

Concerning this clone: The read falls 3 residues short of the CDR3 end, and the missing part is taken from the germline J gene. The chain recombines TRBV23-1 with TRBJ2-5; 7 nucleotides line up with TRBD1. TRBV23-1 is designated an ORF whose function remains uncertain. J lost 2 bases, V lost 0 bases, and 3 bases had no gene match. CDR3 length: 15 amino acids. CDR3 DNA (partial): TGCGCCAGCAGTCAATCGTGCAGGGGGCAAGAGACC. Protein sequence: CASSQSCRGQET. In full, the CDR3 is CASSQSCRGQETQYF.

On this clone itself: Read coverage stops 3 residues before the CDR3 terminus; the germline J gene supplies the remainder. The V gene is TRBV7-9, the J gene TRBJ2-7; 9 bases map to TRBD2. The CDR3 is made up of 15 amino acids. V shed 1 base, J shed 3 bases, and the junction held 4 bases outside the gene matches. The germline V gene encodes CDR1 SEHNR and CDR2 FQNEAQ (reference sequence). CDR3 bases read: TGTGCCAGCAGCTTAGTAGGCGGGGGGGACTACGAG. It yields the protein CASSLVGGGDYE. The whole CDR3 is CASSLVGGGDYEQYF.

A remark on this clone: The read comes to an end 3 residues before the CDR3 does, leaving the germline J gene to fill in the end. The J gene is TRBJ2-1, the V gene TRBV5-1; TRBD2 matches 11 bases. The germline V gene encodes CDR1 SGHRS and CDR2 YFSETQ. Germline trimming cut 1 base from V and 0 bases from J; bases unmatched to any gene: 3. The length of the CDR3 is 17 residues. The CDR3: CASSLTSGGPSYNEQFF. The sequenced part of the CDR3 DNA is TGCGCCAGCAGCTTGACTAGCGGGGGCCCCTCCTACAATGAG.

CDR3 DNA (partial): TGTGCCAGTAGCAAAGACAGGGATGGGACCCTATATGGC. Amino acid sequence: CASSKDRDGTLYG. The entire CDR3 reads CASSKDRDGTLYGYTF. The chain uses TRBV19 and TRBJ1-2; 7 nucleotides match TRBD1. The CDR3 end lies 3 residues beyond the end of the read and is filled in from the germline J gene. The germline CDR1 and CDR2 sequences are LNHDA and SQIVND (reference sequence). J was trimmed by 5 bases and V by 6 bases; bases with no gene match: 15. This CDR3 has 16 residues.

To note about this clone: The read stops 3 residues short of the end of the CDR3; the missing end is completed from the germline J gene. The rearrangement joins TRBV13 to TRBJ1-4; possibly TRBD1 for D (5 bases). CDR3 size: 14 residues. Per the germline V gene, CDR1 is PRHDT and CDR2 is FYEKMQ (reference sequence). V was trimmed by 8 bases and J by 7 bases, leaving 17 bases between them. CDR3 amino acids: CASHEAGRVEKLFF. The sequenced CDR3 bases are TGTGCCAGCCATGAGGCAGGGAGAGTTGAAAAA.